This is a list of T cell receptor beta chains from one sample in a study of blood T cells in healthy people across ages. TCRdb itself ran the 5' RACE reads through MiXCR, one entry per CDR3 protein. The table records approximately 960,000 distinct CDR3 sequences, almost 30% of them present only once. These same records also appear under a second study, on T cells of mothers and their children.

Source material: blood. The source is a woman aged 40 to 50 in good health. Both conserved end residues are part of each CDR3. D genes are given only for firm matches. Clone size is shown for a subset of rows, as once, few, many or a class of expanded clone.

V	J	D	size	DNA	CDR3
TRBV21-1	TRBJ2-7	NA	many	TGTGCCAGCAGCAAAACCTGGGACAGGGGTTACGAGCAGTACTTC	CASSKTWDRGYEQYF
TRBV5-1	TRBJ2-3	TRBD1	many	TGCGCCAGCAGCAACGGACAGGGGGCCTTCACAGATACGCAGTATTTT	CASSNGQGAFTDTQYF
TRBV20-1	TRBJ1-4	NA	few	TGCAGTGCTAGAGATAGCAGGGTTGTTGAAAAACTGTTTTTT	CSARDSRVVEKLFF
TRBV5-1	TRBJ2-1	NA	NA	TGCGCCAGCAGCTTGGAGGCAGCCTACAATGAGCAGTTCTTC	CASSLEAAYNEQFF
TRBV3-1	TRBJ1-1	TRBD1	NA	TGTGCCAGCAGCCCGTCAACAGGGGGGAGGACTGAAGCTTTCTTT	CASSPSTGGRTEAFF
TRBV5-1	TRBJ2-4	TRBD2	NA	TGCGCCAGCAGCCCGGGACTAGCGGGGGGGCCGGTCAAAAACATTCAGTACTTC	CASSPGLAGGPVKNIQYF
TRBV29-1	TRBJ2-7	TRBD1	many	TGCAGCGGTACCGGGACAGGGGACTACGAGCAGTACTTC	CSGTGTGDYEQYF
TRBV12-3/TRBV12-4	TRBJ1-2	TRBD1	NA	TGTGCCAGCAGTCTTCGCCACGTAGGGGGCGACTATGGCTACACCTTC	CASSLRHVGGDYGYTF
TRBV18	TRBJ2-7	TRBD1	few	TGTGCCAGCTCACCCGGGACAGGGTACTTGTCCTACGAGCAGTACTTC	CASSPGTGYLSYEQYF
TRBV7-2	TRBJ1-2	TRBD1	NA	TGTGCCAGCAGCTTAGATCGGGACAGCGTCTATGGCTACACCTTC	CASSLDRDSVYGYTF
TRBV7-2	TRBJ1-1	NA	NA	TGTGCCAGCAGCCGCCCCCGGAACACTGAAGCTTTCTTT	CASSRPRNTEAFF
TRBV5-6	TRBJ1-2	NA	NA	TGTGCCAGCAGCTTGGCCGGGAGGCGCTATGACTACACCTTC	CASSLAGRRYDYTF
TRBV2	TRBJ2-4	TRBD1	many	TGTGCCAGCAGGCCGACAGGGAATTTACACATTCAGTACTTC	CASRPTGNLHIQYF
TRBV21-1	TRBJ1-2	NA	NA	TGTGCCAGCAGCAAAACACCGTGCCGAAGTGGCTACACCTTC	CASSKTPCRSGYTF
TRBV14	TRBJ2-1	TRBD2	NA	TGTGCCAGCAGCCAAGATCCGGCGGAGCGGGGGCCTCACAATGAGCAGTTCTTC	CASSQDPAERGPHNEQFF
TRBV3-1	TRBJ1-2	NA	few	TGTGCCAGCAGCCAAGACCAGCGGGGGAATGGCTACACCTTC	CASSQDQRGNGYTF
TRBV2	TRBJ1-5	NA	NA	TGTGCCAGCAGAGACGCTGGGGGCAGCATCAATCAGCCCCAGCATTTT	CASRDAGGSINQPQHF
TRBV6-4	TRBJ2-2	NA	many	TGTGCCAGCAGTGACTCTAGCACCGGGGAGCTGTTTTTT	CASSDSSTGELFF
TRBV12-3/TRBV12-4	TRBJ1-2	NA	NA	TGTGCCAGCAGTCAAGACAGGAGTACTAACTATGGCTACACCTTC	CASSQDRSTNYGYTF
TRBV20-1	TRBJ1-1	NA	many	TGCAGTGGGGGGGTCGGGGGCAGGAACACTGAAGCTTTCTTT	CSGGVGGRNTEAFF
TRBV5-1	TRBJ2-1	TRBD2	few	TGCGCCAGCAGCTGGGGACTAGCGGGGGGCAGCTCCTACAATGAGCAGTTCTTC	CASSWGLAGGSSYNEQFF
TRBV6-6	TRBJ2-7	NA	NA	TGTGCCAGCGGAGAGGCGGGGGCCCGAGTGAACGAGCAGTACTTC	CASGEAGARVNEQYF
TRBV5-1	TRBJ2-2	TRBD2	many	TGCGCCAGCAGCCGTAGCGGGGACCCCACCGGGGAGCTGTTTTTT	CASSRSGDPTGELFF
TRBV4-2	TRBJ1-1	NA	NA	TGTGCCAGCAGCCAAGTAGGCGGGGGTGGCGCTGAAGCTTTCTTT	CASSQVGGGGAEAFF
TRBV12-3/TRBV12-4	TRBJ2-7	NA	many	TGTGCCAGCAGTCGGGGAGGGGGCTACGAGCAGTACTTC	CASSRGGGYEQYF
TRBV15	TRBJ2-3	NA	many	TGTGCCACCAGCAGAGCTCGGGATACGCAGTATTTT	CATSRARDTQYF
TRBV3-1	TRBJ2-1	NA	few	TGTGCCAGCAGCAACAGCCGGGAGCAGTTCTTC	CASSNSREQFF
TRBV5-1	TRBJ2-7	TRBD1	many	TGCGCCAGCAGAGGGACAGGGACGATCGAGCAGTACTTC	CASRGTGTIEQYF
TRBV15	TRBJ1-2	NA	NA	TGTGCCGCCAGCCCCCTAGGATCAGGGGACAATGGCTACACCTTC	CAASPLGSGDNGYTF
TRBV3-1	TRBJ2-1	TRBD1	NA	TGTGCCAGCAGCCATCCCGGGACAGGGTTCGTCAATGAGCAGTTCTTC	CASSHPGTGFVNEQFF
TRBV7-9	TRBJ2-3	TRBD2	NA	TGTGCCAGCAGCCACGTCGGGACTAGGGCCGATACGCAGTATTTT	CASSHVGTRADTQYF
TRBV7-9	TRBJ2-1	NA	many	TGTGCCAGCATTCCTTCCGGGGGGCCCTCCTACAATGAGCAGTTCTTC	CASIPSGGPSYNEQFF
TRBV7-2	TRBJ1-2	NA	NA	TGTGCCAGCAGCTCCGGTTCTCCCTCCTATGGCCACACCTTC	CASSSGSPSYGHTF
TRBV4-1	TRBJ2-5	TRBD1	NA	TGCGCCAGCAGCCATCCCCGAGCAGGGACAGGGGTTGAAGAGACCCAGTACTTC	CASSHPRAGTGVEETQYF
TRBV12-3/TRBV12-4	TRBJ2-7	TRBD1	few	TGTGCCAGCAGTCCCTGGGACAGGGTCCACGAGCAGTACTTC	CASSPWDRVHEQYF
TRBV7-9	TRBJ1-6	NA	few	TGTGCCAGCAGTGTATTGAATAATTCACCCCTCCACTTT	CASSVLNNSPLHF
TRBV7-9	TRBJ1-1	NA	NA	TGTGCCAGCAGCTTGGGCGTCGCTGAAGCTTTCTTT	CASSLGVAEAFF
TRBV5-1	TRBJ1-4	TRBD1	few	TGCGCCAGCTGTGGGACAGGGGGCACTAATGAAAAACTGTTTTTT	CASCGTGGTNEKLFF
TRBV6-6	TRBJ1-2	NA	many	TGTGCCAGCAGTTACGACAGAACTAACTATGGCTACACCTTC	CASSYDRTNYGYTF
TRBV7-7	TRBJ2-1	NA	few	TGTGCTAGCAGCTTAGCCGGGACTTACAGCTCCTACAATGAGCAGTTCTTC	CASSLAGTYSSYNEQFF
TRBV7-2	TRBJ2-1	TRBD2	few	TGTGCCAGCAGCAAATCCGGGGGGGTTGAGCAGTTCTTC	CASSKSGGVEQFF
TRBV7-2	TRBJ1-5	NA	NA	TGTGCCAGCAGTCCGGTTTTTACTCAGCCCCAGCATTTT	CASSPVFTQPQHF
TRBV28	TRBJ2-1	NA	NA	TGTGCCAGCAGTTTTCCCAGCCGGGGGCCGAGTGAGCAGTTCTTC	CASSFPSRGPSEQFF
TRBV12-3/TRBV12-4	TRBJ2-1	TRBD1	few	TGTGCCAGCAGGCTCGACAGGGGGACCTACAATGAGCAGTTCTTC	CASRLDRGTYNEQFF